A single sample is the source of the 5 T cell receptor beta chains below, sequenced in a study of T cells in Graves' hyperthyroidism and ophthalmopathy. RNA transcripts served as the template for amplifying TCR beta CDR3 regions. A first-round RT-PCR of the TCR CDR3 used the HTBI primer set. Each CDR3 protein gets one entry after TCRdb re-called the multiplex PCR reads with MiXCR. The sample shows more than 300,000 distinct CDR3 sequences, roughly 13% of them seen only once. Sample: blood. Every receptor here comes from a woman under 30 with Graves' hyperthyroidism.

About this clonotype: This may come from a read error, since a much larger clone is one base off. This chain connects TRBV11-2 to TRBJ2-4, with D possibly being TRBD2 (5 bases). The CDR3 contains 16 residues. The germline CDR1 and CDR2 sequences are SGHAT and FQNNGV. The DNA for the CDR3 is TGTGCCAGCAGCACATTAAGGACCCTAGCCAAAAACATTCGGTACTTC. It codes for CASSTLRTLAKNIRYF.

This clonotype occurred many times. The rearrangement uses TRBV12-3 or TRBV12-4 and TRBJ1-2; D gene ambiguous. The CDR3 contains 16 residues. V was cut by 5 bases and J by 1 base, with 17 bases left in between. CDR3 protein: CASSHLSGLLNYGYTF. The CDR3 DNA sequence: TGTGCCAGCAGTCACCTTAGCGGCCTCCTTAACTATGGCTACACCTTC.

There are many counts of this clonotype. J is TRBJ2-3 and V is TRBV11-2; a weak D match, TRBD2 (5 bases). This CDR3 region has 13 residues. The ends were cut back, 3 bases at V and 5 bases at J, with 9 bases in the middle. The germline V gene encodes CDR1 SGHAT and CDR2 FQNNGV. CDR3 region: CASSFKGEDTQYF. CDR3 bases: TGTGCCAGCAGCTTCAAGGGAGAAGATACGCAGTATTTT.

This clonotype was detected many times. The chain uses TRBV13 and TRBJ2-3; D call uncertain. Germline V lookup: CDR1 PRHDT, CDR2 FYEKMQ (reference sequence). CDR3 size: 13 residues. The CDR3 sequence: CATSYGRTDTQYF. CDR3 nucleotide sequence: TGTGCTACTTCTTACGGACGCACAGATACGCAGTATTTT.

This clonotype was counted many times. V usage is TRBV9 and J usage is TRBJ2-1; TRBD1 agrees at 7 bases. The germline V gene has CDR1 SGDLS and CDR2 YYNGEE. V gave up 3 bases and J gave up 0 bases; unmatched junction bases: 9. The CDR3 runs to 17 residues. CDR3 region: CASSGQTGPNSYNEQFF. CDR3 DNA sequence: TGTGCCAGCAGCGGTCAGACAGGGCCTAACTCCTACAATGAGCAGTTCTTC.